This T cell receptor beta chain was retrieved from a study of neurological immune-mediated disorders. Turning to the study itself: The 35 or so multiple sclerosis patients comprised roughly 31 relapsing-remitting and 3 secondary progressive cases. Study-wide findings and caveats: Multiple sclerosis was found to have the least TCR clonal expansion, below healthy controls, and HTLV-1-associated myelopathy the most.

This clonotype has at least ten counts. Antigen unknown. One entry per CDR3 protein, called by TCRdb with MiXCR from the 5' RACE reads. Of approximately 60,000 distinct CDR3 sequences in the sample, around 3.5% were seen once. V lost 6 bases to trimming and J lost 4 bases, with 13 bases between them. The CDR3 has 14 amino acids. A total of 2 million PBMCs stored at -80 degrees C provided the unsorted libraries. The sample comprised PBMCs. This chain connects TRBV12-3 or TRBV12-4 to TRBJ1-5, with no clear D. This sequence originates from a woman aged 25 to 45 with multiple sclerosis. The DNA for the CDR3 is TGTGCCAGCAGACTCTCCGTGGGGAATCAGCCCCAGCATTTT. Its translation is CASRLSVGNQPQHF.